A selection of T cell receptor beta chains follows, all from one sample in a study of human T cells and chemical hapten exposure. TCRdb re-called the RACE reads through MiXCR, storing one row per CDR3 protein. The table records approximately 260,000 distinct CDR3 sequences, approximately 8% of them present only once. The input for sequencing was whole blood, taken in connection with sensitization to the hapten diphenylcyclopropenone (DPC). These receptors all stem from a man aged 18 to 29 with alopecia areata. Some clones in this sample may be carry-over from other donors' samples. CDR3s include the opening cysteine and the closing phenylalanine or tryptophan. Fields, in order: clone size, CDR3 length, D gene, V gene, J gene, CDR3 DNA, CDR3 protein. The D gene is left open where the match is weak. Part of the rows lack a size; the others show once, few, many or a class for expanded clones.

>few|14|NA|TRBV7-9|TRBJ1-2
TGTGCCAGCAGCTCCGCACAGGGTTGGTATGGCTACACCTTC
CASSSAQGWYGYTF
>NA|13|TRBD1|TRBV20-1|TRBJ1-1
TGCAGTGCGGGAGCATTCAGGGGGCAGGGAGCTTTCTTT
CSAGAFRGQGAFF
>few|18|TRBD2|TRBV9|TRBJ2-3
TGTGCCAGCAGCGTAGAGCTAGCGGGGGCGACTAGCACAGATACGCAGTATTTT
CASSVELAGATSTDTQYF
>few|14|TRBD1|TRBV10-3|TRBJ2-4
TGTGCCATCATAAGGACAGGGCGCAAAAACATTCAGTACTTC
CAIIRTGRKNIQYF
>NA|15|NA|TRBV29-1|TRBJ2-5
TGCAGCGTTGCAAGCAGGCTAAAACGTCAAGAGACCCAGTACTTC
CSVASRLKRQETQYF
>many|13|NA|TRBV7-2|TRBJ1-1
TGTGCCAGCAGCTCGTCGCGGGGGGTGAAAGCTTTCTTT
CASSSSRGVKAFF
>few|16|NA|TRBV4-1|TRBJ1-3
TGCGCCAGCAGCCCCGAGCGGGGCTACGGAGGAAACACCATATATTTT
CASSPERGYGGNTIYF
>NA|13|NA|TRBV14|TRBJ2-2
TGTGCCAGCAGCCAAGCCCTCTCCGGGGAGCTGTTTTTT
CASSQALSGELFF
>few|14|TRBD1|TRBV12-3/TRBV12-4|TRBJ2-7
TGTGCCAGCAGTTCGCGACAGGGTAAAAACGAGCAGTACTTC
CASSSRQGKNEQYF
>many|14|NA|TRBV4-3|TRBJ2-3
TGCGCCAGCAGCCATCCCTTAGACGGAGATACGCAGTATTTT
CASSHPLDGDTQYF
>NA|15|TRBD2|TRBV10-3|TRBJ2-3
TGTGCCATCAGAAGTAGCGGGGCCAGCACAGATACGCAGTATTTT
CAIRSSGASTDTQYF
>few|14|NA|TRBV12-3/TRBV12-4|TRBJ2-7
TGTGCCAGCAGTTCACCCAGCAAGCTTTACGAGCAGTACTTC
CASSSPSKLYEQYF
>NA|12|NA|TRBV29-1|TRBJ1-1
TGCAGCGTGGTCAGGGGGAACACTGAAGCTTTCTTT
CSVVRGNTEAFF
>many|13|NA|TRBV7-3|TRBJ1-1
TGTGCCAGCTCCAGTGGGGCATCCACTGAAGCTTTCTTT
CASSSGASTEAFF
>few|12|NA|TRBV28|TRBJ2-5
TGTGCCAGCAGTTTACAGGGGGAGACCCAGTACTTC
CASSLQGETQYF
>many|15|NA|TRBV4-3|TRBJ1-1
TGCGCCAGCAGCCCGGGACTGGAGCAGAACACTGAAGCTTTCTTT
CASSPGLEQNTEAFF
>many|14|TRBD1|TRBV2|TRBJ1-5
TGTGCCAGCAGTGCCGGCAGGGGGCAAGGGCCCCAGCATTTT
CASSAGRGQGPQHF
>few|11|NA|TRBV7-9|TRBJ1-1
TGTGCCAGCAGCTTTGAAAGGGAAGCTTTCTTT
CASSFEREAFF
>many|15|TRBD1|TRBV12-3/TRBV12-4|TRBJ1-6
TGTGCCAGCAGTCTCAGGGCAGGGGGCGATTCACCCCTCCACTTT
CASSLRAGGDSPLHF
>few|13|NA|TRBV6-1|TRBJ2-7
TGTGCCAGTATGAACGGGGGCGGATACGAGCAGTACTTC
CASMNGGGYEQYF
>NA|18|TRBD1|TRBV4-3|TRBJ1-3
TGCGCCAGCAGTGGGGACAGGACGGTCCTCGTCTCTGGAAACACCATATATTTT
CASSGDRTVLVSGNTIYF
>once|18|NA|TRBV7-2|TRBJ2-3
TGTGCCAGCAGCTTTACCCAGCCGAGGGGCATAAGCACAGATACGCAGTATTTT
CASSFTQPRGISTDTQYF
>NA|17|TRBD2|TRBV10-3|TRBJ2-1
TGTGCCATCAGTGTACCCACTAGCGGGAGCTCCTACAATGAGCAGTTCTTC
CAISVPTSGSSYNEQFF
>NA|19|TRBD1|TRBV6-1|TRBJ2-4
TGTGCCAGCAGTGATGAGGCAGGGGGATCTTCTTTAGCCAAAAACATTCAGTACTTC
CASSDEAGGSSLAKNIQYF
>few|15|TRBD2|TRBV9|TRBJ2-2
TGTGCCAGCAGCGTGGGGACTAGAGGAACCGGGGAGCTGTTTTTT
CASSVGTRGTGELFF
>many|15|TRBD2|TRBV7-2|TRBJ2-1
TGTGCCAGCAGCTTACAGCGGGGGGAATACAATGAGCAGTTCTTC
CASSLQRGEYNEQFF
>NA|18|TRBD2|TRBV7-9|TRBJ2-3
TGTGCCAGCAGCTTAGCGAGTCTTGGCGGGAGTAGCACAGATACGCAGTATTTT
CASSLASLGGSSTDTQYF
>many|15|TRBD1|TRBV5-1|TRBJ2-7
TGCGCCAGCAGCTTTGGGACAGGTCAACCCTACGAGCAGTACTTC
CASSFGTGQPYEQYF
>many|19|TRBD1|TRBV12-3/TRBV12-4|TRBJ1-1
TGTGCCAGCAGTCTCGTGTTTACGGGACAGACTAGGTCGCGGACTGAAGCTTTCTTT
CASSLVFTGQTRSRTEAFF
>few|15|NA|TRBV10-1|TRBJ2-1
TGCGCCAGCAGTGATGGAGTTACAAGGTACAATGAGCAGTTCTTC
CASSDGVTRYNEQFF
>few|15|TRBD1|TRBV6-1|TRBJ1-5
TGTGCCAGCAGCGACATGCAGGGGGCATATCAGCCCCAGCATTTT
CASSDMQGAYQPQHF
>NA|16|TRBD1|TRBV11-2|TRBJ1-1
TGTGCCAGCAGCTTAGATTTGAGGGGGCAGGACACTGAAGCTTTCTTT
CASSLDLRGQDTEAFF
>few|13|NA|TRBV19|TRBJ2-7
TGTGCCAGTAGTAGGTACAGGGACTACGAGCAGTACTTC
CASSRYRDYEQYF
>few|16|NA|TRBV9|TRBJ2-1
TGTGCCAGCAGCGTAGACGAGATTAGCTCCTACAATGAGCAGTTCTTC
CASSVDEISSYNEQFF
>many|14|TRBD1|TRBV7-2|TRBJ1-1
TGTGCCAGCAGCTTAGTGGGTCCGGACAGGGCGGCTTTCTTT
CASSLVGPDRAAFF
>NA|14|NA|TRBV27|TRBJ2-2
TGTGCCAGCAGCACTATGCGAGACACCGGGGAGCTGTTTTTT
CASSTMRDTGELFF
>many|10|NA|TRBV12-3/TRBV12-4|TRBJ1-4
TGTGCCAGCGGGGGTGAAAAACTGTTTTTT
CASGGEKLFF
>few|13|NA|TRBV7-2|TRBJ1-2
TGTGCCAGCAGCAATCAGGGGAACTATGGCTACACCTTC
CASSNQGNYGYTF
>few|14|NA|TRBV27|TRBJ2-2
TGTGCCAGCAGGCCGGAGGGGGAGACCGGGGAGCTGTTTTTT
CASRPEGETGELFF
>NA|12|NA|TRBV15|TRBJ2-1
TGTGCCACCAGCCCCCAATCGTTTGAGCAGTTCTTC
CATSPQSFEQFF
>NA|13|NA|TRBV7-9|TRBJ2-1
TGTGCCAGCAGCTTAGCGATGGGCAATGAGCAGTTCTTC
CASSLAMGNEQFF
>many|16|TRBD1|TRBV20-1|TRBJ1-2
TGCAGTGCTAGAGAACAGGGGGTCCCTGAGATTTATGGCTACACCTTC
CSAREQGVPEIYGYTF
>NA|13|TRBD1|TRBV24-1|TRBJ2-1
TGTGCCACCTCAGGGGGCTCCTACAATGAGCAGTTCTTC
CATSGGSYNEQFF
>many|14|NA|TRBV18|TRBJ1-1
TGTGCCAGCTCACCCGCAGGAACGAACACTGAAGCTTTCTTT
CASSPAGTNTEAFF
>few|13|NA|TRBV20-1|TRBJ2-2
TGCAGTGCCCCGGACGGGAACACCGGGGAGCTGTTTTTT
CSAPDGNTGELFF
>NA|15|TRBD1|TRBV5-1|TRBJ1-4
TGCGCCAGCAGCCAGGGACAGGGGGATAATGAAAAACTGTTTTTT
CASSQGQGDNEKLFF
>few|11|NA|TRBV29-1|TRBJ1-1
TGCAGCGTTAGGTTGAACACTGAAGCTTTCTTT
CSVRLNTEAFF
>NA|15|NA|TRBV3-1|TRBJ2-2
TGTGCCAGCAGCCAGCTCGGGACCAACACCGGGGAGCTGTTTTTT
CASSQLGTNTGELFF
>NA|15|TRBD1|TRBV5-4|TRBJ2-7
TGTGCCAGCAGCTTGACAGGGGGCTATTCCTACGAGCAGTACTTC
CASSLTGGYSYEQYF
>NA|13|NA|TRBV12-3/TRBV12-4|TRBJ1-6
TGTGCCAGCACCCTAGAGGATAATTCACCCCTCCACTTT
CASTLEDNSPLHF
>few|20|NA|TRBV20-1|TRBJ2-4
TGCAGTGCTGGAAACCTCTCACTAGGACGGACCCTTTCCGCCAAAAACATTCAGTACTTC
CSAGNLSLGRTLSAKNIQYF